The entry that follows covers one T cell receptor (beta chain) sequence. In this sample, this clonotype turned up many times. The specificity of this receptor is unknown. Base qualities are not at hand, and no much larger clone is one base apart. The CDR3 goes from the cysteine to the phenylalanine over 16 residues. Only the CDR3 portion is preserved as DNA: 48 bases, with reading frame beginning at the first base. For CDR1 and CDR2, the germline V gene (reference sequence) lists SGHKS and YYEKEE. The V end loses 1 base and the J end loses 3 bases, and a stretch of 13 bases separates them. This entry is derived from a study of T-cell reconstitution after alpha-beta-depleted transplantation in children listed by TCRdb under 2016. Context from the whole study: T-cell immune reconstitution after TCRalphabeta/CD19-depleted allogeneic hematopoietic cell transplantation in children was quantitatively tracked in the study by means of TCR repertoire profiling. Summary of the overall study and its limitations: In some patients, high TCRbeta diversity at day 60 was attributed to recipient T cells and intrathymic progenitors that had survived conditioning. Apparently early alphabetaT-cell count recovery about two months after transplant reportedly relied on only several hundred rapidly expanded clones derived from non-depleted graft cells. Over subsequent months, a decline in hyperexpanded clone frequencies was noted, and after one year, T-cell counts and TCRbeta diversity were mostly ascribed to newly produced T cells.

What this sample's treatment or condition label stands for: allogeneic hematopoietic cell transplantation with graft depleted of TCRalphabeta T cells and CD19 B cells. TCRalphabeta/CD19-depleted allogeneic hematopoietic cell grafts were given to the transplant recipients, all of whom were children. The library was prepared using PCR. Sequencing instrument: Illumina HiSeq 2500. TCR library preparation used molecular barcoding, with unique molecular identifiers applied to normalize quantification of the TCRbeta repertoire. TCRdb applied fastp at Q25 and MiXCR to the public reads, then kept only in-frame beta chains. For every CDR3 protein sequence, its rows merge into one entry that carries the most common genes and DNA. In all, the sample holds about 150,000 distinct CDR3 sequences, and 11% of those were seen once. The ten largest clones add up to 13% of the sample.

The sequenced sample was PBMCs, obtained before TCRalphabeta/CD19-depleted stem cell transplant. The chain is made from TRBV5-5 and TRBJ2-2, and the D gene may be TRBD1, 6 bases matching. The sequence derives from a boy younger than 10 with acute myeloid leukemia, due to receive a stem cell transplant. The CDR3 protein sequence reads: CASSLSGGADTGELFF. In nucleotide form, the sequence is TGTGCCAGCAGCTTGAGTGGGGGCGCCGACACCGGGGAGCTGTTTTTT.